This T cell receptor (beta chain) was sequenced in a study of vaccination and CD4 T cells after COVID-19. Study-level background: Median draw time for post-COVID samples was 95 to 110 days post-diagnosis (range 35 to 161). The authors used overlapping spike peptides from SARS-CoV-2, HCoV-NL63, HCoV-OC43 and HCoV-229E to stimulate cells.

Specified treatment: approximately 9-day PBMC culture with coronavirus spike peptide pools or control peptides (ViraFEST assay). There were positive PCR dates ranging from March to December 2020, all predating US Alpha, Beta and Delta variants. Concerning this clonotype itself: Its antigen remains unidentified.

The Oncomine TCR Beta short-read assay was what sequenced the DNA obtained from cultured CD4+ T cells. Genomic DNA extraction was carried out from cultured CD4+ T cells. TCRdb called the PCR reads again in MiXCR, with one record for every CDR3 protein. The repertoire has 15,000 to 20,000 distinct CDR3 sequences, approximately 68% of them found once; the top ten carry around a sixth. Germline V gene lookup returns CDR1 MDHEN and CDR2 SYDVKM. This CDR3 comprises 14 residues. V lost 4 bases to trimming and J lost 0 bases, with 10 bases between them. Sequencing was performed on CD4+ T cells from blood, cultured in vitro. The TCR was taken from a human donor who had recovered from COVID-19. The J gene is TRBJ2-7, the V gene TRBV28; TRBD1 is a possible D gene (5 bases). In DNA form, the CDR3 reads TGTGCCAGCAGTTCCCCAGGGAACTCCTACGAGCAGTACTTC. Translating it yields CASSSPGNSYEQYF.